The source of this T cell receptor beta chain is a study of sequential checkpoint blockade in melanoma. Treatment defined: randomized to nivolumab then ipilimumab (arm A) or the reverse (arm B). Repertoires were generated with immunoSEQ multiplex PCR, while TCRdb's copy carries only in-frame clones and drops some. The sample consists of 3,000 to 4,000 clones, 23% of them appearing once. This clone ranks as medium-sized (0.01 to 0.1%). What it binds is unknown. Germline CDR1 is SGHNT and CDR2 is YENEEA. CDR3 length equals 16 residues. Trimming shortened V by 0 bases and J by 7 bases, and 16 bases separated the two germline ends. The study's findings and limits: For nivolumab-first patients, baseline tumor clonality was associated with response.

The chain couples TRBV11-3 to TRBJ2-1; D is possibly TRBD1 (5 bases). The TCR comes from a human donor with melanoma. Source: tumor tissue (inferred from file names), taken from a patient given nivolumab and ipilimumab in sequence. CDR3 sequence: CASSLDTWQGGNEQFF. The CDR3 DNA reads TGTGCCAGCAGCTTAGATACCTGGCAGGGTGGGAATGAGCAGTTCTTC.